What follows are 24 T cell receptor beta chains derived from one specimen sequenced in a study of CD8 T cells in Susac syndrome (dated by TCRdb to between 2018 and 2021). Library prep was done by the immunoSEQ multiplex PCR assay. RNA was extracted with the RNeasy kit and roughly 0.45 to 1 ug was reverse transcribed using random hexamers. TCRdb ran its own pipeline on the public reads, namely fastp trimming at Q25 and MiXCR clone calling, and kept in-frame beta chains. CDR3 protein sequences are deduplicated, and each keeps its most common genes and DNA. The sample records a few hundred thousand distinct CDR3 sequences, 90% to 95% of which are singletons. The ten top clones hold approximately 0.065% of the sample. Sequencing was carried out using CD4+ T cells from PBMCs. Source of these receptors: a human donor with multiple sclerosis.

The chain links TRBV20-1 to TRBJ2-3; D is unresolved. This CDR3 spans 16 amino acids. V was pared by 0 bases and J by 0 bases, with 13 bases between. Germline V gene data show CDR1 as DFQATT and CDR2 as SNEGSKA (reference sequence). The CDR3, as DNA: TGCAGTGCTAGAGAAGATCGGTTATTCAGCACAGATACGCAGTATTTT. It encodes CSAREDRLFSTDTQYF.

The CDR3 reads CSASVWQGFNEQYF. The CDR3 DNA is TGCAGTGCTAGCGTCTGGCAGGGGTTTAACGAGCAGTACTTC. The chain recombines TRBV20-1 with TRBJ2-7, with D possibly matching TRBD1 (6 bases). This CDR3 contains 14 residues. Trimming removed 3 bases from V and 5 bases from J, with 17 bases in between. Germline CDR1 is DFQATT and CDR2 is SNEGSKA (reference sequence).

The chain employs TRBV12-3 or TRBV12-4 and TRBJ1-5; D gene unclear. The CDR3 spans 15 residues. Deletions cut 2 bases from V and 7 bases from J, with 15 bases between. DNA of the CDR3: TGTGCCAGCAGTTTAAGTCATGGGGAGGGACAGCCCCAGCATTTT. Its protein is CASSLSHGEGQPQHF.

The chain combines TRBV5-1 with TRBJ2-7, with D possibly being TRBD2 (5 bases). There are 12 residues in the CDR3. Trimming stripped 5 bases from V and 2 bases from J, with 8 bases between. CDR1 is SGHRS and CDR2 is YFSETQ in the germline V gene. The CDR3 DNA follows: TGCGCCAGCAGTAGCGACACCTACGAGCAGTACTTC. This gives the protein CASSSDTYEQYF.

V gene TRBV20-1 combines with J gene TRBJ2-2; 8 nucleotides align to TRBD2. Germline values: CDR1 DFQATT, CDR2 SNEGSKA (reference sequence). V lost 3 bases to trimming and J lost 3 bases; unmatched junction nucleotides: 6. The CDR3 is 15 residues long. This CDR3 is CSASVAGGDTGELFF. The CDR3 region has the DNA TGCAGTGCTAGCGTGGCGGGAGGTGACACCGGGGAGCTGTTTTTT.

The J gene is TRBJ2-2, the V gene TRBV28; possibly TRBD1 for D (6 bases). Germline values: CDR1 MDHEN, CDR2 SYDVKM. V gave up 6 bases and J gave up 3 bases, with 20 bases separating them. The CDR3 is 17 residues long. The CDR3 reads CASSSRREAGDTGELFF. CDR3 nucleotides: TGTGCCAGCAGCTCTAGGAGAGAGGCAGGGGACACCGGGGAGCTGTTTTTT.

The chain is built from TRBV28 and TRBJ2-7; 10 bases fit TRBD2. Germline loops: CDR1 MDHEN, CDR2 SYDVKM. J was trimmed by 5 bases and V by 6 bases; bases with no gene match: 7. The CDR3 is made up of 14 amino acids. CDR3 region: CASRASGSKDEQYF. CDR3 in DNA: TGTGCCAGCAGAGCTAGCGGGAGTAAAGACGAGCAGTACTTC.

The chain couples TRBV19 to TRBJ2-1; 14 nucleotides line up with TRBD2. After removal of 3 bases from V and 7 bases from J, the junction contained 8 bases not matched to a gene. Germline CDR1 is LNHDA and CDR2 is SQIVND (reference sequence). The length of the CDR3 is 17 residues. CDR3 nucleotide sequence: TGTGCCAGTAGTATGGAGGGACTAGCGGGGGCCGGGAATGAGCAGTTCTTC. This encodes CASSMEGLAGAGNEQFF.

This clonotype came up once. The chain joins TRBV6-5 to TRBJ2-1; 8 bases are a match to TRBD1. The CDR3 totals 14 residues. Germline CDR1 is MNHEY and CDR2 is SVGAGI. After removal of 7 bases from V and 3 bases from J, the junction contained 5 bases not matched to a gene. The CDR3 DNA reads TGTGCCAGCACCCGACAGGGGCTCTACAATGAGCAGTTCTTC. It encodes CASTRQGLYNEQFF.

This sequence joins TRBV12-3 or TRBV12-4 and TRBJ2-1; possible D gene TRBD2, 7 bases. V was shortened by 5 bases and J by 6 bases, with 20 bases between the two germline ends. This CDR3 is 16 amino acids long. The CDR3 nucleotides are TGTGCCAGCAGTCAAGGGGGGGCGGGAGCGGCCAATGAGCAGTTCTTC. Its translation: CASSQGGAGAANEQFF.

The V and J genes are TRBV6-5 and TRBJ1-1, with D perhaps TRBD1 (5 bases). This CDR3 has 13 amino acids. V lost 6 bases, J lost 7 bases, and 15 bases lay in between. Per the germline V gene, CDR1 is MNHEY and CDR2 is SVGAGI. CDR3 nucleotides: TGTGCCAGCAGGGCTCTTACAGGTTTTGAAGCTTTCTTT. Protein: CASRALTGFEAFF.

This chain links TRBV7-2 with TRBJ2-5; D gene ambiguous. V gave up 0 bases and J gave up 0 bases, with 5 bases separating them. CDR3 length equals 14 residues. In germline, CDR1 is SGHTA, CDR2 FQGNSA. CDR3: CASSLARNQETQYF. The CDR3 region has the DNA TGTGCCAGCAGCTTAGCGCGCAACCAAGAGACCCAGTACTTC.

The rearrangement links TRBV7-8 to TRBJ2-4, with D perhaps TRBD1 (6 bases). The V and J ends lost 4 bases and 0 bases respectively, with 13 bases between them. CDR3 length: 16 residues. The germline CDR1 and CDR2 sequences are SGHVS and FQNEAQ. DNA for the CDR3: TGTGCCAGCAGCTCCCGGGACAACTTAGCCAAAAACATTCAGTACTTC. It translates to CASSSRDNLAKNIQYF.

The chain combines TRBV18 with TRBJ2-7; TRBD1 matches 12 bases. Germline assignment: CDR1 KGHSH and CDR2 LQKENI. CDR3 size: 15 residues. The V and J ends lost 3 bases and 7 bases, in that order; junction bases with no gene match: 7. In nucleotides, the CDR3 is TGTGCCAGCTCACCCGGGACAGGGGGCTCGAGGGAGCAGTACTTC. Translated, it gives CASSPGTGGSREQYF.

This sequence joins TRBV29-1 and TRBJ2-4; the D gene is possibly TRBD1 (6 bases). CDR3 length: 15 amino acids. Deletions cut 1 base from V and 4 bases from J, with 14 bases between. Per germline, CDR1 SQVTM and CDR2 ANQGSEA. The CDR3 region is CSVEGSGTWKNIQYF. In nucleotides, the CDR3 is TGCAGCGTTGAAGGAAGTGGGACATGGAAAAACATTCAGTACTTC.

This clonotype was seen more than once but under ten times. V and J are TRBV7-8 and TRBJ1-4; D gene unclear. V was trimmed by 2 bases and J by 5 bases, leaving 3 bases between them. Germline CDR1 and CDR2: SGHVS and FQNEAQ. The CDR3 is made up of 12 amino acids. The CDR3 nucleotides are TGTGCCAGCAGCTTACCCAATGAAAAACTGTTTTTT. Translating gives CASSLPNEKLFF.

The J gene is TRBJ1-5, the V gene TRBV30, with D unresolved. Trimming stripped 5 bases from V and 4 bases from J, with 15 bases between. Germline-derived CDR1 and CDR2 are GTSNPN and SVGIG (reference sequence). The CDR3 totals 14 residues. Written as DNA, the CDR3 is TGTGCCTGGCGAGGGCCCAGCTTTAATCAGCCCCAGCATTTT. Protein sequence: CAWRGPSFNQPQHF.

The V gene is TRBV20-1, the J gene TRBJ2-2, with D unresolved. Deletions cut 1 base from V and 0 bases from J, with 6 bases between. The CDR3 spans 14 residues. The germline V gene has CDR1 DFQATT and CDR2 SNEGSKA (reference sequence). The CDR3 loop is CSARVFPNTGELFF. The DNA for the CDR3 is TGCAGTGCTAGAGTATTCCCGAACACCGGGGAGCTGTTTTTT.

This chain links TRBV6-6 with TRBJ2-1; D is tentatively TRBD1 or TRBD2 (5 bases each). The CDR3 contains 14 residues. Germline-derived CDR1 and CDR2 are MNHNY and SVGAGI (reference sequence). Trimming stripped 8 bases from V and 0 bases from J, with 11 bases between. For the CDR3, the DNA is TGTGCCAGCGTTAGAGGGACCTCCTACAATGAGCAGTTCTTC. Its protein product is CASVRGTSYNEQFF.

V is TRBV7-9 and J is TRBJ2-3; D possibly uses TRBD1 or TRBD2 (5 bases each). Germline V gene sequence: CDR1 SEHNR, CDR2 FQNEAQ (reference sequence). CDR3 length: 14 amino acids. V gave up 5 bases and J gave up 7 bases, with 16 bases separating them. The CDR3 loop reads CASSPAGALHTQYF. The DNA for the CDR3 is TGTGCCAGCAGCCCTGCCGGGGCCCTACATACGCAGTATTTT.

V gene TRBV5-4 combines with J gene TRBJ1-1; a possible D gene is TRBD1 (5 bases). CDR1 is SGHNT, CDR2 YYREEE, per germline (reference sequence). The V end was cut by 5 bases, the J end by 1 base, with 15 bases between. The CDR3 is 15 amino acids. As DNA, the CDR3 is TGTGCCAGCAGTGGGGGGTCGCGTGGGAACACTGAAGCTTTCTTT. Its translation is CASSGGSRGNTEAFF.

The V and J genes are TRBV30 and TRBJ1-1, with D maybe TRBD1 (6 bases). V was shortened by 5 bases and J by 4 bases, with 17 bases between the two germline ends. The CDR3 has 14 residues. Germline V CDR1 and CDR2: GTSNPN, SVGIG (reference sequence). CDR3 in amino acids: CAWVKKEQGTEAFF. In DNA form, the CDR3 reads TGTGCCTGGGTCAAAAAGGAACAGGGCACTGAAGCTTTCTTT.

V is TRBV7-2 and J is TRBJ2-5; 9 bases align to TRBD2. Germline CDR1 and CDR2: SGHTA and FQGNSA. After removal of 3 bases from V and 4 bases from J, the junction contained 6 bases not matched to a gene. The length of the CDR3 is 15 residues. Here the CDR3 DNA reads TGTGCCAGCAGCTTTAGCGGGAGTATAGGAGAGACCCAGTACTTC. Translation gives CASSFSGSIGETQYF. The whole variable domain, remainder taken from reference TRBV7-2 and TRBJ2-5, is GAGVSQSPSNKVTEKGKDVELRCDPISGHTALYWYRQSLGQGLEFLIYFQGNSAPDKSGLPSDRFSAERTGGSVSTLTIQRTQQEDSAVYLCASSFSGSIGETQYFGPGTRLLVL.

This chain's CDR3 is CASSGRTGRFGGGVNYGYTF. The CDR3, as DNA: TGTGCCAGCAGTGGCCGGACAGGGCGATTCGGAGGTGGTGTCAACTATGGCTACACCTTC. The chain links TRBV6-1 to TRBJ1-2; 8 bases line up with TRBD1. CDR1 and CDR2 from the germline V gene are MNHNS and SASEGT. The V gene end was trimmed by 4 bases and the J gene end by 2 bases; junction bases not matched to a gene: 21. There are 20 residues in the CDR3.